A single sample gave rise to the 5 T cell receptor beta chains below, sequenced in a study of CD8 T cells in Susac syndrome (dated by TCRdb to between 2017 and 2020). Library generation was performed with the immunoSEQ multiplex PCR assay. RNA was extracted with the RNeasy kit and about 0.45 to 1 ug was reverse transcribed using random hexamers. TCRdb cleaned the public reads at Q25 with fastp, built clones with MiXCR and kept in-frame beta chains. One record per CDR3 amino acid sequence lists the most common genes and DNA. Here the sample has around 190,000 distinct CDR3 sequences; approximately 95% occur a single time. 0.1% of the sample lies in the top ten. Sequences were obtained from CD4+ T cells from PBMCs. The receptors here all came from a human donor in good health.

The chain couples TRBV29-1 to TRBJ2-1, with 9 bases that match TRBD1. The germline V gene has CDR1 SQVTM and CDR2 ANQGSEA. This CDR3 has 13 residues. Trimming at V came to 7 bases and at J to 5 bases, leaving 6 bases not matched to a gene. The CDR3, as DNA: TGCAGCGGAGGACAGGGGACGAACAATGAGCAGTTCTTC. Residues: CSGGQGTNNEQFF.

The V and J genes are TRBV29-1 and TRBJ1-2; no clear D gene. Trimming shortened V by 6 bases and J by 8 bases, and 16 bases separated the two germline ends. Germline CDR1 is SQVTM and CDR2 is ANQGSEA. This CDR3 is 12 amino acids long. In DNA, the CDR3 is TGCAGCGTCGAGAGGCCCCCGGGGGGCTACACCTTC. Translated, it gives CSVERPPGGYTF.

The rearrangement joins TRBV7-2 to TRBJ2-3; possible D gene TRBD2, 5 bases. Trimming took 5 bases from V and 5 from J, leaving 11 bases between them. Germline V gene data show CDR1 as SGHTA and CDR2 as FQGNSA. The CDR3 extends over 13 amino acids. The CDR3 DNA reads as TGTGCCAGCAGCCCGCAAGGGAGAGATACGCAGTATTTT. Translating it yields CASSPQGRDTQYF. The full variable domain, its missing parts supplied by reference TRBV7-2 and TRBJ2-3, is GAGVSQSPSNKVTEKGKDVELRCDPISGHTALYWYRQSLGQGLEFLIYFQGNSAPDKSGLPSDRFSAERTGGSVSTLTIQRTQQEDSAVYLCASSPQGRDTQYFGPGTRLTVL.

The chain joins TRBV29-1 to TRBJ1-5; 7 nucleotides line up with TRBD1. Germline loops: CDR1 SQVTM, CDR2 ANQGSEA. The trim removed 4 bases at V and 4 bases at J, leaving 7 bases unmatched. This CDR3 has 14 residues. The CDR3 DNA reads TGCAGCGTTGCCTTCGCAGGGGGGAATCAGCCCCAGCATTTT. Translation gives CSVAFAGGNQPQHF.

CDR3 sequence: CSARDPTSQGPQHF. The CDR3, as DNA: TGCAGTGCTAGAGACCCGACATCCCAGGGGCCCCAGCATTTT. The gene calls are TRBV20-1 and TRBJ1-5; possible D gene TRBD1, 5 bases. Germline CDR1 is DFQATT and CDR2 is SNEGSKA (reference sequence). This CDR3 comprises 14 residues. V lost 0 bases to trimming and J lost 9 bases, with 15 bases between them.